The clone carrying this T cell receptor beta chain was observed once. Its matching antigen is unknown. This specimen comes from a study of TIL therapy for anti-PD-1-resistant metastatic lung cancer. Across the study: Median tumor PD-L1 proportion score was approximately 5.7%. A handful of tumors were EGFR-mutant and two were ALK-rearranged.

Specified time point: pre-treatment sample, taken before nivolumab and TIL therapy. Points from the study as a whole: TIL clonotype persistence in blood showed no apparent association with response.

Sequencing used immunoSEQ v3. Using immunoSEQ multiplex PCR, the repertoire was profiled, and TCRdb retains in-frame clones only, with some absent. This sample yields 15,000 to 20,000 clones, of which 83% are seen a single time; roughly 2% belongs to the top ten. Trimming took 3 bases from V and 3 from J, leaving 13 bases between them. From germline, CDR1 is LNHDA and CDR2 SQIVND (reference sequence). The CDR3 has 15 residues. The source of this sequence is a person aged 30 to 80 with non-small cell lung cancer. The material sequenced was blood, taken at baseline. The chain couples TRBV19 to TRBJ2-3; D perhaps matches TRBD1 (6 bases). The CDR3: CASSMGAGDTDTQYF. Written as DNA, the CDR3 is TGTGCCAGTAGTATGGGGGCAGGGGATACAGATACGCAGTATTTT.